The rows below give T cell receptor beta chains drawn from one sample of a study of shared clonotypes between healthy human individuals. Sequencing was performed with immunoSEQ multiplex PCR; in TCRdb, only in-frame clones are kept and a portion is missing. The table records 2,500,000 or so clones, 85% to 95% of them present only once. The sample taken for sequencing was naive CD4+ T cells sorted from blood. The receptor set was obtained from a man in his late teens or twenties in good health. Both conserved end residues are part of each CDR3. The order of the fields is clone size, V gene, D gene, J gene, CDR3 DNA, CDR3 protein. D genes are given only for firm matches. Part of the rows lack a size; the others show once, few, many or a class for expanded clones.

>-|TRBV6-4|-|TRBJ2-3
TGTGCCAGCAGTTTAGGACCCTACACAGATACGCAGTATTTT
CASSLGPYTDTQYF
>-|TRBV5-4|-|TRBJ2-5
TGTGCCAGCAGCTTGGGGGGTCGCGGGACTGCCCAAGAGACCCAGTACTTC
CASSLGGRGTAQETQYF
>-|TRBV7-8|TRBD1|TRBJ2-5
TGTGCCAGCATCCTCCGGGACAGGGTACAAGAGACCCAGTACTTC
CASILRDRVQETQYF
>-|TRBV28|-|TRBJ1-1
TGTGCCAGCAGTTTCATTCAGGAAGCCACTGAAGCTTTCTTT
CASSFIQEATEAFF
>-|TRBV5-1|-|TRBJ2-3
TGCGCCAGCTGCTCACAGGCTAGCCACACAGATACGCAGTATTTT
CASCSQASHTDTQYF
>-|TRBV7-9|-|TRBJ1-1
TGTGCCAGCAGCTTAGGGGTTGGCACTGAAGCTTTCTTT
CASSLGVGTEAFF
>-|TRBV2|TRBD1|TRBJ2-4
TGTGCCAGCAGTGAACGACAGGGATCGTGGGACATTCAGTACTTC
CASSERQGSWDIQYF
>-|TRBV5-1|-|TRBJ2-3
TGCGCCAGCAGCTTGGAGGGCGGACAAACAGATACGCAGTATTTT
CASSLEGGQTDTQYF
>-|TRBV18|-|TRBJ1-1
TGTGCCAGCTCACCACCGGGGGGACGGGCGAACACTGAAGCTTTCTTT
CASSPPGGRANTEAFF
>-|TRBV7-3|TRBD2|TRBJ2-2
TGTGCCAGCAGCTCCGGACTAGTGAACACCGGGGAGCTGTTTTTT
CASSSGLVNTGELFF
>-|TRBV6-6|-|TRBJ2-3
TGTGCCAGCAGCCAGGGTTCCCAGGGTGTTTTAGATACGCAGTATTTT
CASSQGSQGVLDTQYF
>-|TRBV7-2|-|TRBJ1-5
TGTGCCAGCAGCTTTGATGGCAGGGTAGAACAGCCCCAGCATTTT
CASSFDGRVEQPQHF
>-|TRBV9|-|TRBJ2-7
TGTGCCAGCAGCGTAGATCTCTCCTACGAGCAGTACTTC
CASSVDLSYEQYF
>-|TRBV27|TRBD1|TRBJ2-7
TGTGCCAGCAGTTCCGTCGGGACAGGGGCCTACGAGCAGTACTTC
CASSSVGTGAYEQYF
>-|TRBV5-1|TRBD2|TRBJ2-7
TGCGCCAGCAGCTTGGTTCTAGCGGGGTCTGCTCTCTCCTACGAGCAGTACTTC
CASSLVLAGSALSYEQYF
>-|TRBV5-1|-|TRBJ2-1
TGCGCCAGCAGCCCCGACGGTGGGCCATACAATGAGCAGTTCTTC
CASSPDGGPYNEQFF
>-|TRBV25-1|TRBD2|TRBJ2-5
TGTGCCAGCAGAAGAGGAATAGCGGGAGGGCCGGGGCAAGAGACCCAGTACTTC
CASRRGIAGGPGQETQYF
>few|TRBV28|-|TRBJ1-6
TGTGCCAGCAGTTTAGTGCAGGCCCAAGCTGTTCCCCTCCACTTT
CASSLVQAQAVPLHF
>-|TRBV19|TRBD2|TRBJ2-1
TGTGCCAGTAGTCCGACTAGCCTAGGGAACAATGAGCAGTTCTTC
CASSPTSLGNNEQFF
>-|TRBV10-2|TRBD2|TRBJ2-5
TGCGCCAGCAGGCCTAGCGGGGGACCCCAAGAGACCCAGTACTTC
CASRPSGGPQETQYF
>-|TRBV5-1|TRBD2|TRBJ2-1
TGCGCCAGCAGCCCCGAGGCTGGACTAGCGGGAAACGAGCAGTTCTTC
CASSPEAGLAGNEQFF